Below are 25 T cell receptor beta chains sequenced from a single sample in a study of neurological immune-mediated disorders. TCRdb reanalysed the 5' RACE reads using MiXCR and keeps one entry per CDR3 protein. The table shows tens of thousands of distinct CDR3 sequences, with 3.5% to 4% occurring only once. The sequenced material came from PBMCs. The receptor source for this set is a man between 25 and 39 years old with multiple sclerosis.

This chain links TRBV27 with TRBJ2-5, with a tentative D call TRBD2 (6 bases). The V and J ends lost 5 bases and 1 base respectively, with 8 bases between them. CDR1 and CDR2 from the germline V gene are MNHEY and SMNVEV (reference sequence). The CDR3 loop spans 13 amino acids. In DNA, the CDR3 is TGTGCCAGCAGTGGGGGGAGCCAAGAGACCCAGTACTTC. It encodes CASSGGSQETQYF.

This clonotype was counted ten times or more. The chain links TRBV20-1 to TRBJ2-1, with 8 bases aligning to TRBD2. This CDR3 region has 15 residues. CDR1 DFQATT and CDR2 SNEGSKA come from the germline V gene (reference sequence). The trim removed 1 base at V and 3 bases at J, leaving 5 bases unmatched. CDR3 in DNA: TGCAGTGCTAGAGGTTTGAGCGGGGGCTACAATGAGCAGTTCTTC. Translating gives CSARGLSGGYNEQFF.

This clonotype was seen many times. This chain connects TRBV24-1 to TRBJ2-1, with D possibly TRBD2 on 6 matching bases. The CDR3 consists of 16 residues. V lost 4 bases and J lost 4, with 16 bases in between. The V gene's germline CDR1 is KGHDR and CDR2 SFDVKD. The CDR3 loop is CATSDPTGERYNEQFF. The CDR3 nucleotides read TGTGCCACCAGTGACCCTACGGGGGAGAGGTACAATGAGCAGTTCTTC.

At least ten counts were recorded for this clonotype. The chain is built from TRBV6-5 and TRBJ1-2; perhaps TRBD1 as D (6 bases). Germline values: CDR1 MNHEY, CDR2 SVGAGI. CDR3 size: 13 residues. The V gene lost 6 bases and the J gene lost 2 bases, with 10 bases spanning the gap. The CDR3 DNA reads TGTGCCAGCAGCCCCACAGGGAACTATGGCTACACCTTC. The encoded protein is CASSPTGNYGYTF.

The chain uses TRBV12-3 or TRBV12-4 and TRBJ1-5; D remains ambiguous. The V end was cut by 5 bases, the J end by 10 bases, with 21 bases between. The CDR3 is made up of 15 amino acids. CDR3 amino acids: CASSPGGTGQYPQHF. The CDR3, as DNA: TGTGCCAGCAGTCCCGGAGGTACGGGCCAGTATCCCCAGCATTTT.

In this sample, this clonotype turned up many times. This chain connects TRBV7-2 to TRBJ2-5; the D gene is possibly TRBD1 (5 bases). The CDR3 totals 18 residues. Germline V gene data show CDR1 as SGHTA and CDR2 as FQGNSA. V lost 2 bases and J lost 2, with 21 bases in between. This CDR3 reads CASSLTFPPGWMQETQYF. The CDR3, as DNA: TGTGCCAGCAGCTTAACCTTCCCCCCAGGGTGGATGCAAGAGACCCAGTACTTC.

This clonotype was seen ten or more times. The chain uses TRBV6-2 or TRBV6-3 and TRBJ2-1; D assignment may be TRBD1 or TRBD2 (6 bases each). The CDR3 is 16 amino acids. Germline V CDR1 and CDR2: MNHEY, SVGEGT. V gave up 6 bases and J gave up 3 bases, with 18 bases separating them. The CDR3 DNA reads TGTGCCAGCAGGGAGAACCGGGGGCTTTACTACAATGAGCAGTTCTTC. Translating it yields CASRENRGLYYNEQFF.

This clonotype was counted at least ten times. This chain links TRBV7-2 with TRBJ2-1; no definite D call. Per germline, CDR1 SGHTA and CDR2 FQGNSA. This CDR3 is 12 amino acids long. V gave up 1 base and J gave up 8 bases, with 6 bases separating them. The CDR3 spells CASSLVRDEQFF. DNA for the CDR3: TGTGCCAGCAGCTTAGTAAGGGATGAGCAGTTCTTC.

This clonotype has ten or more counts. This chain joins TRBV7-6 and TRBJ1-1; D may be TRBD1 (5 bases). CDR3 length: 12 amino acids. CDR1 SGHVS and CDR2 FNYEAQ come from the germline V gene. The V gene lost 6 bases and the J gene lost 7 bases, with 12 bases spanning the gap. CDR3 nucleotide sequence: TGTGCCAGCAGACGACTCAGGGATGAAGCTTTCTTT. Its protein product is CASRRLRDEAFF.

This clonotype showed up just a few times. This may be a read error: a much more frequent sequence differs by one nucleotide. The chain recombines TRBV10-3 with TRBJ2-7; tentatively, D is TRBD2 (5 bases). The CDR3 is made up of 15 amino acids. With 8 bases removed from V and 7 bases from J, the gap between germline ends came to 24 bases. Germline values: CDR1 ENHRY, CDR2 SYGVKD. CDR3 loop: CAIQSLPGIGREQYF. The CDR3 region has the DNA TGTGCCATCCAGAGTTTGCCGGGAATAGGTCGGGAGCAGTACTTC.

The CDR3 nucleotides are TGTGCCAGCAGCTCAGAAAGACAGGGATCTGAAGCTTTCTTT. Translation: CASSSERQGSEAFF. V gene TRBV7-9 combines with J gene TRBJ1-1, with 7 bases that match TRBD1. Germline assignment: CDR1 SEHNR and CDR2 FQNEAQ (reference sequence). Trimming at V came to 4 bases and at J to 6 bases, leaving 8 bases not matched to a gene. The length of the CDR3 is 14 residues.

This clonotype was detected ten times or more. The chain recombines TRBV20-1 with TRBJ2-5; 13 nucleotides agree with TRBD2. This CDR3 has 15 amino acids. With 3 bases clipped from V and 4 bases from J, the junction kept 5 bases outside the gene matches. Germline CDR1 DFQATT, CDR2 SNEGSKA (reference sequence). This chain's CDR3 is CSASRLAGGPETQYF. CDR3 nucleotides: TGCAGTGCTAGTCGACTAGCGGGGGGCCCAGAGACCCAGTACTTC.

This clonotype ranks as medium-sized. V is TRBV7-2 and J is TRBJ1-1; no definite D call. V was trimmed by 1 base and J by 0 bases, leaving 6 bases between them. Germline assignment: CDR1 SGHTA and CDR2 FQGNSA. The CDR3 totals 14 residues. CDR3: CASSLERVNTEAFF. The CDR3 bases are TGTGCCAGCAGCTTAGAGCGGGTGAACACTGAAGCTTTCTTT.

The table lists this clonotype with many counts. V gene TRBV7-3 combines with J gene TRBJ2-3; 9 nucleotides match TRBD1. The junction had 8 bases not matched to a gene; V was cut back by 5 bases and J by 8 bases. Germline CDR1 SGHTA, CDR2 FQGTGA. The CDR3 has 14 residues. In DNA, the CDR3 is TGTGCCAGCAGCCCGGGACAGGGTCAAGGTACGCAGTATTTT. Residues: CASSPGQGQGTQYF.

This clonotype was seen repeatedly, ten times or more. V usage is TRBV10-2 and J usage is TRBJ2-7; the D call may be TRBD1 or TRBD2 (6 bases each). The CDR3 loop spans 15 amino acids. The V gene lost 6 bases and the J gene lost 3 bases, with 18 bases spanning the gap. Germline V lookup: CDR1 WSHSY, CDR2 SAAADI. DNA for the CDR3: TGCGCCAGCAGCCTAACAGGGCAGGGAGGCTACGAGCAGTACTTC. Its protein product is CASSLTGQGGYEQYF.

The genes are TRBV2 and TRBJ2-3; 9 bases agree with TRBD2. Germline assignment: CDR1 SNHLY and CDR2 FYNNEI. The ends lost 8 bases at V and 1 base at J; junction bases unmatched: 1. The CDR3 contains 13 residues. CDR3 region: CASVAGGTDTQYF. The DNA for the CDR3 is TGTGCCAGCGTAGCGGGGGGCACAGATACGCAGTATTTT.

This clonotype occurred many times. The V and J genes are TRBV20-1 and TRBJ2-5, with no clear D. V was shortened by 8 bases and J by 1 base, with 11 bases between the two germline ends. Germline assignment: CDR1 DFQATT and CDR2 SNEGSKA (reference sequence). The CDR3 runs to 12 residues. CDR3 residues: CSLPDRQETQYF. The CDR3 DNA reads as TGCAGTCTCCCGGACCGCCAAGAGACCCAGTACTTC.

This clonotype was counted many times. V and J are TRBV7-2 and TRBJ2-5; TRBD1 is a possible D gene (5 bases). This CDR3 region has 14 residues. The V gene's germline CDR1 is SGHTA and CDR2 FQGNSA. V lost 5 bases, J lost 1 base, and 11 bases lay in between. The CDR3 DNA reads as TGTGCCAGCAGCATTAGGACACTCCAAGAGACCCAGTACTTC. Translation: CASSIRTLQETQYF.

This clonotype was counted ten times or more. CDR3 residues: CASSLYRGTGYTF. The CDR3 DNA is TGTGCCAGCAGTTTATATCGGGGGACTGGCTACACCTTC. This chain connects TRBV12-3 or TRBV12-4 to TRBJ1-2, with D possibly being TRBD1 (5 bases). V was clipped by 2 bases and J by 7 bases, with 11 bases between them. The CDR3 extends over 13 amino acids.

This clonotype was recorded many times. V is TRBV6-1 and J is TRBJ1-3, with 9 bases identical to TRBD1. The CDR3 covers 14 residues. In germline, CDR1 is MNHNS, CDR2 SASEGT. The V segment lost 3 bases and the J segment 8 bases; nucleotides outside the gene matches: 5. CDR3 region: CASSDRDRVHTIYF. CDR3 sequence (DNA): TGTGCCAGCAGTGACCGGGACAGGGTCCACACCATATATTTT.

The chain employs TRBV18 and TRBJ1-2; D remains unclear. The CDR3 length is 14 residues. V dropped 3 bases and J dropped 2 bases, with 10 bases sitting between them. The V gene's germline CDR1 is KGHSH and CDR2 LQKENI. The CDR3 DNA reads TGTGCCAGCTCACCCCGCGGGGAGAACTATGGCTACACCTTC. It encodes CASSPRGENYGYTF.

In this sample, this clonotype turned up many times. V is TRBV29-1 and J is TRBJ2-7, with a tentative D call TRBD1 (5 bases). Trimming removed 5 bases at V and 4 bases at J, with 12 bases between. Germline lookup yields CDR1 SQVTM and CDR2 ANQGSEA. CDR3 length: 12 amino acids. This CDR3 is CSVRTQQYEQYF. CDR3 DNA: TGCAGCGTTAGGACACAACAGTACGAGCAGTACTTC.

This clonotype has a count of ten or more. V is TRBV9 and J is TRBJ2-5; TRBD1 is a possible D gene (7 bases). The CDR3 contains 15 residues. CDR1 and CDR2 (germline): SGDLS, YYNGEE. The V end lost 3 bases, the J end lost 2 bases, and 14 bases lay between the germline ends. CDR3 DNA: TGTGCCAGCAGCGGTGGAGGGGGCACTCAAGAGACCCAGTACTTC. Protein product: CASSGGGGTQETQYF.

This CDR3 reads CASSPFVGVSSNQPQHF. As DNA, the CDR3 is TGCGCCAGCAGCCCTTTCGTGGGGGTATCTAGCAATCAGCCCCAGCATTTT. This chain links TRBV4-1 with TRBJ1-5; D might be TRBD1 (5 bases). V was pared by 4 bases and J by 0 bases, with 16 bases between. CDR3 length equals 17 residues. CDR1 is MGHRA and CDR2 is YSYEKL in the germline V gene.

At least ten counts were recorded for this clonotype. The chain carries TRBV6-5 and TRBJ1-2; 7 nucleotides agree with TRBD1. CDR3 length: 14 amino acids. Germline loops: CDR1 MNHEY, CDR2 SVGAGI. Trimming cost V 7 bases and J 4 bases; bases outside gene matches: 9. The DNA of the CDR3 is TGTGCCAGCAACAGACAGGGAGGTAGCTATGGCTACACCTTC. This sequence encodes CASNRQGGSYGYTF.